Listed below are T cell receptor beta chains from one sample, sequenced in a study of beta chain features in type 1 diabetes. Produced via immunoSEQ multiplex PCR; TCRdb's table is partial and in-frame only. The sample records about 900,000 clones, under 20% being singletons. The sequenced sample consisted of naive CD4+ T cells from blood. The source is a woman younger than 35 in good health. The CDR3 runs from the conserved cysteine through the conserved F or W. A D gene is named only where the DNA matches it firmly. Part of the rows lack a size; the others show once, few, many or a class for expanded clones.

J gene: TRBJ2-3; clone size: -; D gene: -; V gene: TRBV4-2; CDR3 protein: CASSPTMGHDTQYF; CDR3 DNA: TGTGCCAGCAGCCCAACCATGGGGCACGATACGCAGTATTTT
J gene: TRBJ2-1; clone size: -; D gene: -; V gene: TRBV9; CDR3 protein: CASSVAPSLMSSYNEQFF; CDR3 DNA: TGTGCCAGCAGCGTAGCCCCTAGCCTCATGAGCTCCTACAATGAGCAGTTCTTC
J gene: TRBJ2-1; clone size: -; D gene: -; V gene: TRBV7-6; CDR3 protein: CASSSTLGNEQFF; CDR3 DNA: TGTGCCAGCAGCTCTACCCTAGGTAATGAGCAGTTCTTC
J gene: TRBJ2-3; clone size: few; D gene: -; V gene: TRBV19; CDR3 protein: CASSMGGNTDTQYF; CDR3 DNA: TGTGCCAGTAGTATGGGCGGAAATACGGATACGCAGTATTTT
J gene: TRBJ2-1; clone size: few; D gene: TRBD1; V gene: TRBV18; CDR3 protein: CASSPDRATYNEQFF; CDR3 DNA: TGTGCCAGCTCACCTGACAGGGCCACCTACAATGAGCAGTTCTTC
J gene: TRBJ2-7; clone size: -; D gene: -; V gene: TRBV9; CDR3 protein: CASSPHPGTVYEQYF; CDR3 DNA: TGTGCCAGCAGCCCCCACCCGGGGACCGTCTACGAGCAGTACTTC
J gene: TRBJ2-6; clone size: few; D gene: -; V gene: TRBV5-1; CDR3 protein: CASSSTEAVSGANVLTF; CDR3 DNA: TGCGCCAGCAGCTCTACCGAAGCGGTTTCTGGGGCCAACGTCCTGACTTTC
J gene: TRBJ2-1; clone size: -; D gene: TRBD2; V gene: TRBV9; CDR3 protein: CASTSGVYNEQFF; CDR3 DNA: TGTGCCAGTACTAGCGGAGTCTACAATGAGCAGTTCTTC
J gene: TRBJ1-4; clone size: -; D gene: -; V gene: TRBV25-1; CDR3 protein: CASSEYQGPSEKLFF; CDR3 DNA: TGTGCCAGCAGTGAATATCAGGGCCCCAGTGAAAAACTGTTTTTT
J gene: TRBJ2-7; clone size: -; D gene: -; V gene: TRBV28; CDR3 protein: CASSLGGTSYEQYF; CDR3 DNA: TGTGCCAGCAGTTTGGGCGGGACCTCCTACGAGCAGTACTTC
J gene: TRBJ2-7; clone size: few; D gene: -; V gene: TRBV6-5; CDR3 protein: CASSYSMHDEQYF; CDR3 DNA: TGTGCCAGCAGTTACTCGATGCACGACGAGCAGTACTTC
J gene: TRBJ2-7; clone size: -; D gene: TRBD2; V gene: TRBV18; CDR3 protein: CASSGTSGRAYYEQYF; CDR3 DNA: TGTGCCAGCTCAGGGACTAGCGGGAGGGCCTACTACGAGCAGTACTTC
J gene: TRBJ2-5; clone size: few; D gene: -; V gene: TRBV14; CDR3 protein: CASSYLPGGQETQYF; CDR3 DNA: TGTGCCAGCAGCTACCTCCCGGGTGGCCAAGAGACCCAGTACTTC
J gene: TRBJ1-1; clone size: -; D gene: -; V gene: TRBV5-1; CDR3 protein: CASSLVPGMNTEAFF; CDR3 DNA: TGCGCCAGCAGCTTGGTACCAGGTATGAACACTGAAGCTTTCTTT
J gene: TRBJ1-2; clone size: -; D gene: -; V gene: TRBV7-3; CDR3 protein: CASSSGVGYGYTF; CDR3 DNA: TGTGCCAGCAGCTCAGGGGTGGGCTATGGCTACACCTTC
J gene: TRBJ2-7; clone size: -; D gene: -; V gene: TRBV7-2; CDR3 protein: CASSFRELYEQYF; CDR3 DNA: TGTGCCAGCAGCTTCCGGGAGCTATACGAGCAGTACTTC
J gene: TRBJ1-1; clone size: once; D gene: -; V gene: TRBV5-1; CDR3 protein: CASSLVQGMNTEAFF; CDR3 DNA: TGCGCCAGCAGCTTGGTGCAGGGGATGAACACTGAAGCTTTCTTT
J gene: TRBJ1-5; clone size: few; D gene: -; V gene: TRBV10-3; CDR3 protein: CAISAGTPQNQPQHF; CDR3 DNA: TGTGCCATCAGTGCTGGGACGCCCCAAAATCAGCCCCAGCATTTT
J gene: TRBJ2-5; clone size: few; D gene: -; V gene: TRBV28; CDR3 protein: CASSRRQDQETQYF; CDR3 DNA: TGTGCCAGCAGTCGAAGACAGGACCAAGAGACCCAGTACTTC
J gene: TRBJ2-7; clone size: -; D gene: -; V gene: TRBV7-2; CDR3 protein: CASSLEGTYEQYF; CDR3 DNA: TGTGCCAGCAGCTTAGAGGGAACCTACGAGCAGTACTTC
J gene: TRBJ2-1; clone size: few; D gene: -; V gene: TRBV7-9; CDR3 protein: CASSPPGVGNEQFF; CDR3 DNA: TGTGCCAGCAGCCCGCCCGGGGTAGGGAATGAGCAGTTCTTC
J gene: TRBJ2-2; clone size: few; D gene: -; V gene: TRBV2; CDR3 protein: CASSIQNTGELFF; CDR3 DNA: TGTGCCAGCTCGATTCAAAACACCGGGGAGCTGTTTTTT
J gene: TRBJ2-7; clone size: -; D gene: -; V gene: TRBV2; CDR3 protein: CASSEVGYEQYF; CDR3 DNA: TGTGCCAGCAGTGAAGTCGGCTACGAGCAGTACTTC
J gene: TRBJ2-7; clone size: -; D gene: -; V gene: TRBV7-9; CDR3 protein: CASRGPSGVHEQYF; CDR3 DNA: TGTGCCAGCAGGGGACCTTCAGGGGTCCACGAGCAGTACTTC
J gene: TRBJ2-7; clone size: -; D gene: TRBD2; V gene: TRBV28; CDR3 protein: CASGLAGGSYEQYF; CDR3 DNA: TGTGCCAGCGGACTAGCGGGAGGTTCCTACGAGCAGTACTTC
J gene: TRBJ2-1; clone size: -; D gene: TRBD2; V gene: TRBV9; CDR3 protein: CASSLLTTSGMNEQFF; CDR3 DNA: TGTGCCAGCAGCCTCCTCACCACTAGCGGGATGAATGAGCAGTTCTTC
J gene: TRBJ2-1; clone size: few; D gene: -; V gene: TRBV10-3; CDR3 protein: CAIKASGSYNEQFF; CDR3 DNA: TGTGCCATCAAAGCGTCCGGGTCATACAATGAGCAGTTCTTC
J gene: TRBJ2-7; clone size: -; D gene: -; V gene: TRBV5-4; CDR3 protein: CASSLGALTYEQYF; CDR3 DNA: TGTGCCAGCAGCTTGGGGGCGTTGACCTACGAGCAGTACTTC
J gene: TRBJ2-7; clone size: few; D gene: -; V gene: TRBV6-6; CDR3 protein: CASSPLGAGFSYEQYF; CDR3 DNA: TGTGCCAGCAGTCCTCTAGGGGCAGGTTTTTCCTACGAGCAGTACTTC
J gene: TRBJ1-1; clone size: -; D gene: TRBD1; V gene: TRBV5-1; CDR3 protein: CASSTRTGGRDTEAFF; CDR3 DNA: TGCGCCAGCAGCACCCGGACAGGGGGTCGCGACACTGAAGCTTTCTTT
J gene: TRBJ2-7; clone size: -; D gene: TRBD2; V gene: TRBV25-1; CDR3 protein: CASTPAGGAYEQYF; CDR3 DNA: TGTGCCAGCACCCCCGCGGGGGGAGCCTACGAGCAGTACTTC
J gene: TRBJ2-7; clone size: -; D gene: -; V gene: TRBV19; CDR3 protein: CASSYRTRSSYEQYF; CDR3 DNA: TGTGCCAGTAGTTATCGAACACGGAGCTCCTACGAGCAGTACTTC
J gene: TRBJ2-3; clone size: few; D gene: TRBD2; V gene: TRBV7-9; CDR3 protein: CASSPPGGDTQYF; CDR3 DNA: TGTGCCAGCAGCCCCCCGGGAGGAGATACGCAGTATTTT
J gene: TRBJ2-4; clone size: -; D gene: -; V gene: TRBV4-2; CDR3 protein: CASSQVFTNKNIQYF; CDR3 DNA: TGTGCCAGCAGCCAAGTGTTTACTAACAAAAACATTCAGTACTTC
J gene: TRBJ2-1; clone size: -; D gene: TRBD2; V gene: TRBV5-4; CDR3 protein: CASTAGGYSSYNEQFF; CDR3 DNA: TGTGCCAGCACAGCGGGAGGGTATAGCTCCTACAATGAGCAGTTCTTC
J gene: TRBJ2-1; clone size: few; D gene: TRBD2; V gene: TRBV9; CDR3 protein: CASSVRTSGHEQFF; CDR3 DNA: TGTGCCAGCAGCGTACGGACTAGCGGACATGAGCAGTTCTTC
J gene: TRBJ2-3; clone size: -; D gene: -; V gene: TRBV5-6; CDR3 protein: CASSLDRGTPSTDTQYF; CDR3 DNA: TGTGCCAGCAGCTTGGATCGCGGGACGCCAAGCACAGATACGCAGTATTTT
J gene: TRBJ2-1; clone size: -; D gene: -; V gene: TRBV1; CDR3 protein: CTSSQGRGRAVEQFF; CDR3 DNA: TGCACCAGCAGCCAAGGTCGGGGGAGAGCAGTTGAGCAGTTCTTC
J gene: TRBJ2-1; clone size: -; D gene: -; V gene: TRBV18; CDR3 protein: CASSPPSTSYNEQFF; CDR3 DNA: TGTGCCAGCTCACCACCCTCTACCTCCTACAATGAGCAGTTCTTC
J gene: TRBJ2-3; clone size: -; D gene: -; V gene: TRBV7-9; CDR3 protein: CASSRGLTPTTTDTQYF; CDR3 DNA: TGTGCCAGCAGCCGAGGCCTGACGCCTACCACCACAGATACGCAGTATTTT
J gene: TRBJ1-1; clone size: few; D gene: -; V gene: TRBV12-5; CDR3 protein: CASGLWEYTEAFF; CDR3 DNA: TGTGCTAGTGGTTTATGGGAGTACACTGAAGCTTTCTTT
J gene: TRBJ2-6; clone size: few; D gene: -; V gene: TRBV7-9; CDR3 protein: CASSSARGANVLTF; CDR3 DNA: TGTGCCAGCAGCTCAGCTCGGGGGGCCAACGTCCTGACTTTC
J gene: TRBJ2-7; clone size: few; D gene: TRBD2; V gene: TRBV2; CDR3 protein: CASIRQLAGLDEQYF; CDR3 DNA: TGTGCCAGCATCCGACAACTAGCGGGATTGGACGAGCAGTACTTC
J gene: TRBJ1-5; clone size: many; D gene: -; V gene: TRBV13; CDR3 protein: CASSLARAEPQHF; CDR3 DNA: TGTGCCAGCAGCCTCGCTCGGGCGGAACCCCAGCATTTT
J gene: TRBJ2-5; clone size: -; D gene: -; V gene: TRBV4-3; CDR3 protein: CASSQDSRGGETQYF; CDR3 DNA: TGCGCCAGCAGCCAAGATAGCCGGGGAGGTGAGACCCAGTACTTC
J gene: TRBJ2-7; clone size: -; D gene: TRBD1; V gene: TRBV28; CDR3 protein: CASSSGGTGGAEQYF; CDR3 DNA: TGTGCCAGCAGTTCCGGCGGGACAGGGGGCGCCGAGCAGTACTTC
J gene: TRBJ2-7; clone size: few; D gene: TRBD2; V gene: TRBV5-6; CDR3 protein: CASRDLGGRAYEQYF; CDR3 DNA: TGTGCCAGCAGGGACCTGGGCGGGAGGGCCTACGAGCAGTACTTC
J gene: TRBJ2-7; clone size: few; D gene: -; V gene: TRBV6-5; CDR3 protein: CASTHSGGQYEQYF; CDR3 DNA: TGTGCCAGCACCCACTCCGGGGGACAGTACGAGCAGTACTTC
J gene: TRBJ1-2; clone size: few; D gene: -; V gene: TRBV18; CDR3 protein: CASSQANYGYTF; CDR3 DNA: TGTGCCAGCTCACAGGCTAACTATGGCTACACCTTC
J gene: TRBJ2-5; clone size: -; D gene: -; V gene: TRBV2; CDR3 protein: CASSVGISGETQYF; CDR3 DNA: TGTGCCAGCAGTGTCGGGATCTCTGGAGAGACCCAGTACTTC